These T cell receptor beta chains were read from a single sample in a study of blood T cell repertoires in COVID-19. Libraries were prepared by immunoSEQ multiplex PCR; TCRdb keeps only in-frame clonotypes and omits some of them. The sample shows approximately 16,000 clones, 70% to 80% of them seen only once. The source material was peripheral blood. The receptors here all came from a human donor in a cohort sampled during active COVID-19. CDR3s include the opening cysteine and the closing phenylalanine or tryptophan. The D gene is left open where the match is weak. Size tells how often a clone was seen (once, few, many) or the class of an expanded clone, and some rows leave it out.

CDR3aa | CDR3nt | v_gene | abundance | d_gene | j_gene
CASSFRDTPELFF | TGCGCCAGCAGCTTCCGGGACACCCCGGAGCTGTTTTTT | TRBV4-1 | few | - | TRBJ2-2
CASSLSGGRNEQFF | TGTGCCAGCAGCCTGTCCGGGGGGAGGAATGAGCAGTTCTTC | TRBV3-1/TRBV3-2 | - | TRBD2 | TRBJ2-1
CASSLSGTGAFGNTIYF | TGTGCCAGCAGCTTATCCGGGACAGGGGCTTTCGGAAACACCATATATTTT | TRBV7-6 | - | TRBD1 | TRBJ1-3
CASSVGIGEGQPQHF | TGTGCCAGCAGCGTTGGTATAGGGGAAGGTCAGCCCCAGCATTTT | TRBV9 | few | - | TRBJ1-5
CASSSGTSGQETQYF | TGTGCCAGTAGTTCCGGGACTAGCGGACAAGAGACCCAGTACTTC | TRBV19 | once | TRBD2 | TRBJ2-5
CASSFFGTGGNSPLHF | TGTGCCAGCAGCTTTTTTGGGACAGGGGGTAATTCACCCCTCCACTTT | TRBV5-4 | few | TRBD1 | TRBJ1-6
CASSQSRGLGYTF | TGTGCCAGCAGCCAATCCCGGGGACTCGGCTACACCTTC | TRBV14 | - | - | TRBJ1-2
CASRGRGGVGREQYF | TGTGCCAGCAGGGGCCGTGGGGGGGTTGGCCGCGAGCAGTACTTC | TRBV28 | - | TRBD2 | TRBJ2-7
CASSRTGMDEQFF | TGCGCCAGCAGCCGGACAGGGATGGATGAGCAGTTCTTC | TRBV5-1 | - | TRBD1 | TRBJ2-1
CSVRTGPLNEQFF | TGCAGCGTTCGGACAGGACCCCTAAATGAGCAGTTCTTC | TRBV29-1 | medium-sized | TRBD1 | TRBJ2-1
CASSRTSGSYNEQFF | TGTGCCAGTAGCCGGACTAGCGGGTCCTACAATGAGCAGTTCTTC | TRBV19 | few | TRBD2 | TRBJ2-1
CASSLPGQGIEKLFF | TGTGCCAGCAGCCTACCGGGACAGGGGATCGAAAAACTGTTTTTT | TRBV3-1/TRBV3-2 | - | TRBD1 | TRBJ1-4
CASSLAAAGELFF | TGTGCCAGCAGTTTGGCGGCGGCAGGGGAGCTGTTTTTT | TRBV28 | - | - | TRBJ2-2
CASNRQAGRQPQHF | TGTGCCAGCAACAGACAGGCCGGAAGGCAGCCCCAGCATTTT | TRBV21-1 | - | - | TRBJ1-5
CASRELNTEAFF | TGTGCCAGCCGGGAACTTAACACTGAAGCTTTCTTT | TRBV2 | - | - | TRBJ1-1
CASSWGGLYYEQYF | TGTGCCAGCAGTTGGGGGGGACTTTACTACGAGCAGTACTTC | TRBV6-2/TRBV6-3 | - | TRBD2 | TRBJ2-7
CASRSTGGASGELFF | TGTGCCAGCAGGTCAACAGGGGGCGCGTCCGGGGAGCTGTTTTTT | TRBV9 | - | TRBD1 | TRBJ2-2
CASRSTSGSDEQYF | TGTGCCAGCAGATCGACTAGCGGGAGCGACGAGCAGTACTTC | TRBV13 | few | TRBD2 | TRBJ2-7
CASSWTSPSYEQYF | TGTGCCAGCAGTTGGACTAGCCCTTCATACGAGCAGTACTTC | TRBV28 | - | TRBD2 | TRBJ2-7
CASSEAVRGTDTQYF | TGTGCCAGCAGTGAAGCGGTCAGGGGAACAGATACGCAGTATTTT | TRBV6-1 | - | - | TRBJ2-3
CASSSSGHLYYF | TGTGCCAGCAGTTCGTCGGGACACCTGTATTACTTC | TRBV12-3/TRBV12-4 | - | - | TRBJ2-7
CAIRDSTSSYEQYF | TGTGCCATCAGAGATAGCACAAGCTCCTACGAGCAGTACTTC | TRBV10-3 | - | - | TRBJ2-7
CASSFTGGQEAFF | TGTGCCAGCAGCTTTACAGGGGGTCAGGAAGCTTTCTTT | TRBV7-2 | - | TRBD1 | TRBJ1-1
CASSWGAGANTEAFF | TGTGCCAGCAGTTGGGGGGCGGGGGCGAACACTGAAGCTTTCTTT | TRBV27 | - | - | TRBJ1-1
CASSPLGQGVKTQYF | TGTGCCAGCAGTCCCCTGGGGCAGGGGGTGAAGACCCAGTACTTC | TRBV6-5 | - | TRBD1 | TRBJ2-5
CASSPGLSQETQYF | TGTGCCAGCTCACCCGGTCTATCCCAAGAGACCCAGTACTTC | TRBV18 | - | - | TRBJ2-5
CASSIWDREGETQYF | TGTGCCAGTAGTATATGGGATCGGGAGGGAGAGACCCAGTACTTC | TRBV19 | - | TRBD2 | TRBJ2-5
CATARLDTLSYEQYF | TGTGCCACCGCAAGGTTGGACACTTTATCCTACGAGCAGTACTTC | TRBV6-5 | - | - | TRBJ2-7
CASSPGGSPEGYF | TGTGCCAGCAGCCCAGGGGGGAGCCCGGAGGGGTACTTC | TRBV7-9 | - | - | TRBJ2-7
CASARGGSTDTQYF | TGTGCCAGCGCCAGGGGCGGGAGTACAGATACGCAGTATTTT | TRBV9 | once | - | TRBJ2-3